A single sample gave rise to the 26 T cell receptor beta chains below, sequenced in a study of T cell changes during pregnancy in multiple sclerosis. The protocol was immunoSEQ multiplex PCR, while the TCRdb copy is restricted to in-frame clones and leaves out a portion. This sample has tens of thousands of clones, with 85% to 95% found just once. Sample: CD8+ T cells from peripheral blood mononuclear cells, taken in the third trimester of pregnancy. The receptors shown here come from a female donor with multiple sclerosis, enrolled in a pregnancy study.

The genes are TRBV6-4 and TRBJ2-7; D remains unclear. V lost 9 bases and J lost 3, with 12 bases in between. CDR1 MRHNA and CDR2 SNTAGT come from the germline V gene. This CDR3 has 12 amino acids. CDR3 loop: CARTPEGYEQYF. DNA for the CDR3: TGTGCCAGGACTCCCGAAGGCTACGAGCAGTACTTC.

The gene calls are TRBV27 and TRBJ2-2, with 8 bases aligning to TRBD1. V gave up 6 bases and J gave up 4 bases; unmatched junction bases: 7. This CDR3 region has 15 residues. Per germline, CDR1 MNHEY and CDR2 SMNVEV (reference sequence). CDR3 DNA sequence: TGTGCCAGCAGACCGACAGGGGACGGCACCGGGGAGCTGTTTTTT. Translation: CASRPTGDGTGELFF.

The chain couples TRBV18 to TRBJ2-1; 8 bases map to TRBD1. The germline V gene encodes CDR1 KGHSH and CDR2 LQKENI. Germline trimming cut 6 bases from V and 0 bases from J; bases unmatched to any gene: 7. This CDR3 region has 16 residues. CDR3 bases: TGTGCCAGCTCCCCAGGACAGGGTCCCTCCTACAATGAGCAGTTCTTC. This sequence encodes CASSPGQGPSYNEQFF. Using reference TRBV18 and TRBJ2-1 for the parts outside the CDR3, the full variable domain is NAGVMQNPRHLVRRRGQEARLRCSPMKGHSHVYWYRQLPEEGLKFMVYLQKENIIDESGMPKERFSAEFPKEGPSILRIQQVVRGDSAAYFCASSPGQGPSYNEQFFGPGTRLTVL.

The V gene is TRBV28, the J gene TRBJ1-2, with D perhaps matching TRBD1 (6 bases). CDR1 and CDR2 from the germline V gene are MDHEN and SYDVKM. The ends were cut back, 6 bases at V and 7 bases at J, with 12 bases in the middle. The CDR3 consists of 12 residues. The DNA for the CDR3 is TGTGCCAGCAGACCTACAGGGTTTGGCTACACCTTC. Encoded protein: CASRPTGFGYTF.

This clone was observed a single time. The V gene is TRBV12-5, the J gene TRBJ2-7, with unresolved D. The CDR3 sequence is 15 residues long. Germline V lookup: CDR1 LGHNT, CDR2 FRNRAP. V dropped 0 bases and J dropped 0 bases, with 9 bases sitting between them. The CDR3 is CASGLVAGSSYEQYF. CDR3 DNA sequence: TGTGCTAGTGGTTTGGTAGCAGGCAGCTCCTACGAGCAGTACTTC.

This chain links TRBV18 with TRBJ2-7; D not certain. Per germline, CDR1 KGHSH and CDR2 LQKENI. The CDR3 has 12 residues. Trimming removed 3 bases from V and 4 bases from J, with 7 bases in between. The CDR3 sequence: CASSPSLYEQYF. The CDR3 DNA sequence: TGTGCCAGCTCACCGTCCCTTTACGAGCAGTACTTC.

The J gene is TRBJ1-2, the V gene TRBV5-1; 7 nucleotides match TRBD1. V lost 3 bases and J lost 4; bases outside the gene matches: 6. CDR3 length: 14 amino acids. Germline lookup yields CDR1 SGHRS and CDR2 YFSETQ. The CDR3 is CASSSPGQPYGYTF. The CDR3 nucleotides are TGCGCCAGCAGCTCCCCGGGACAGCCCTATGGCTACACCTTC.

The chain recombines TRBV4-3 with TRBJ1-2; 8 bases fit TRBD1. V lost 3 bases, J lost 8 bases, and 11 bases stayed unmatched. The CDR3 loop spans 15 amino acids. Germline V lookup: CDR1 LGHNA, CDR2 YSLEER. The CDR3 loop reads CASSQLTDRVGGYTF. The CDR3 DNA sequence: TGCGCCAGCAGCCAGCTTACGGACAGGGTTGGCGGCTACACCTTC.

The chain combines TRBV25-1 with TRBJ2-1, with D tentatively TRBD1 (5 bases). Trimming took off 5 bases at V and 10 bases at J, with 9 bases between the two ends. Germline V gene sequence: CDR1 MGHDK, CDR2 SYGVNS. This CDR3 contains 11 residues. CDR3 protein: CASSIWGEQFF. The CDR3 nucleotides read TGTGCCAGCAGTATATGGGGCGAGCAGTTCTTC.

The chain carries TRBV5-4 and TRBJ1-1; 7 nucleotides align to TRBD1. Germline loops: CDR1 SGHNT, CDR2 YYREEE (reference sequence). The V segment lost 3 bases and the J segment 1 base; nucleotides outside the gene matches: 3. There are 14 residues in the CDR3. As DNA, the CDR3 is TGTGCCAGCAGCTCGACAGGGACGAACACTGAAGCTTTCTTT. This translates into CASSSTGTNTEAFF.

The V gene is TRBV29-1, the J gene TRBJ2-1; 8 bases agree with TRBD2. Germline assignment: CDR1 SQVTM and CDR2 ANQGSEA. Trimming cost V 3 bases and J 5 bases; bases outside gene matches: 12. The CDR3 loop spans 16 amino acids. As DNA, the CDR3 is TGCAGCGTTGACGCCCTGTTGACTAGCGCTAACAATGAGCAGTTCTTC. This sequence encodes CSVDALLTSANNEQFF.

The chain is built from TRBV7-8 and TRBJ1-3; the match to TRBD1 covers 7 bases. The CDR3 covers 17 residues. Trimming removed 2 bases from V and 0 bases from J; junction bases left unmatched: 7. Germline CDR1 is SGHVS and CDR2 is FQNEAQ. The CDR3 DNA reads TGTGCCAGCAGCTTATGGGCGGCAGGGGGCTCTGGAAACACCATATATTTT. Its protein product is CASSLWAAGGSGNTIYF. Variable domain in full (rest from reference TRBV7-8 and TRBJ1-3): GAGVSQSPRYKVAKRGQDVALRCDPISGHVSLFWYQQALGQGPEFLTYFQNEAQLDKSGLPSDRFFAERPEGSVSTLKIQRTQQEDSAVYLCASSLWAAGGSGNTIYFGEGSWLTVV.

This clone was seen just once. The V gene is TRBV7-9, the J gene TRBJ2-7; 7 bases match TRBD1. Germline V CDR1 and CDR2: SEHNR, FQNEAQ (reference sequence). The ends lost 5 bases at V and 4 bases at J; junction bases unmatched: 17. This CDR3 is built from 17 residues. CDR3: CASSVLPPGQRGYEQYF. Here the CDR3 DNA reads TGTGCCAGCAGCGTTCTCCCTCCGGGACAGAGAGGATACGAGCAGTACTTC.

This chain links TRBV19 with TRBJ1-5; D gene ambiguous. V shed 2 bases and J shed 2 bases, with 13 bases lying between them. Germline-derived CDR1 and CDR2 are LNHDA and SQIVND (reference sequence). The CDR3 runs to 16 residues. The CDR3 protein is CASSIMSWAGNQPQHF. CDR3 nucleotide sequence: TGTGCCAGTAGTATAATGTCATGGGCAGGCAATCAGCCCCAGCATTTT.

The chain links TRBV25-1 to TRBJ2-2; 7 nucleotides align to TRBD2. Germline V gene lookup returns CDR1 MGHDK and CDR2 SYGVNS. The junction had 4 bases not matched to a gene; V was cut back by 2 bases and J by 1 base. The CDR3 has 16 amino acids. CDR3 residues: CASSEGASGNTGELFF. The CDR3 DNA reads TGTGCCAGCAGTGAAGGAGCTAGCGGGAACACCGGGGAGCTGTTTTTT.

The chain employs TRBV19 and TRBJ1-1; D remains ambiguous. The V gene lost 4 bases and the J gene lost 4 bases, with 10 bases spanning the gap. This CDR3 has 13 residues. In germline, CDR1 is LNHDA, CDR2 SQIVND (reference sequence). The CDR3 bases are TGTGCCAGTAGTACCTACGCGGGCACTGAAGCTTTCTTT. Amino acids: CASSTYAGTEAFF.

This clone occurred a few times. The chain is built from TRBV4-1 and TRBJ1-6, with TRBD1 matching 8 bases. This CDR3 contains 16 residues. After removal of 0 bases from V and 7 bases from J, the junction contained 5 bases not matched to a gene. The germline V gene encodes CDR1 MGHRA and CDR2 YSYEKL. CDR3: CASSQEQGAKNSPLHF. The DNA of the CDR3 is TGCGCCAGCAGCCAAGAGCAGGGGGCAAAGAATTCACCCCTCCACTTT.

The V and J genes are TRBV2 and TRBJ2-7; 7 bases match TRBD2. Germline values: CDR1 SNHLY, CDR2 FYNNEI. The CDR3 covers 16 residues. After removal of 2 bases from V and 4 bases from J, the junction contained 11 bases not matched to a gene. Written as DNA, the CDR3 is TGTGCCAGCAGTGAAACGGGGGGACTCTCGGGATACGAGCAGTACTTC. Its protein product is CASSETGGLSGYEQYF.

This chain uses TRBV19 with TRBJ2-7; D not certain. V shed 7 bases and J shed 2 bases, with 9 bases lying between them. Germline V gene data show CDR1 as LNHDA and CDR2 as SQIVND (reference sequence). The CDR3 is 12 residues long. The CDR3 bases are TGTGCCAGTATGGCAGAAACCTACGAGCAGTACTTC. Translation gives CASMAETYEQYF. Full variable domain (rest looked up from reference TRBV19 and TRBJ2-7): DGGITQSPKYLFRKEGQNVTLSCEQNLNHDAMYWYRQDPGQGLRLIYYSQIVNDFQKGDIAEGYSVSREKKESFPLTVTSAQKNPTAFYLCASMAETYEQYFGPGTRLTVT.

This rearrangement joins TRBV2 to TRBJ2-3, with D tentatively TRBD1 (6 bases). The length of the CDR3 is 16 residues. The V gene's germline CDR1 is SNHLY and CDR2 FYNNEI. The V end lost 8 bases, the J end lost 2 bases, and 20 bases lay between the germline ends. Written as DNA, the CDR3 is TGTGCCAGCCCTGGGGGCAGGACAAGGCACACAGATACGCAGTATTTT. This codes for CASPGGRTRHTDTQYF.

The CDR3 DNA sequence: TGTGCCAGCAGTCCAAGCGATGAGCAGTTCTTC. It codes for CASSPSDEQFF. This chain uses TRBV25-1 with TRBJ2-1; D remains unclear. The CDR3 consists of 11 residues. Trimming cost V 5 bases and J 8 bases, with 7 bases left between them. Germline loops: CDR1 MGHDK, CDR2 SYGVNS.

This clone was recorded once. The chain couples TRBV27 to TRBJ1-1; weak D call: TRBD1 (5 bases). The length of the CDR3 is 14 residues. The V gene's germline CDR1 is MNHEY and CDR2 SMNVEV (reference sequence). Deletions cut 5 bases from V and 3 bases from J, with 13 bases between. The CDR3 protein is CASSIRVEDTEAFF. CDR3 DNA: TGTGCCAGCAGTATCAGGGTTGAGGACACTGAAGCTTTCTTT.

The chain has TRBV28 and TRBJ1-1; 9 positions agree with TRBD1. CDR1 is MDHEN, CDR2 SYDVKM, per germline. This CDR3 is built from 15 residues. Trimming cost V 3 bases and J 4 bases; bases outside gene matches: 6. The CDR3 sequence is CASSFVVTGGTEAFF. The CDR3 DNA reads TGTGCCAGCAGTTTCGTCGTGACAGGGGGCACTGAAGCTTTCTTT.

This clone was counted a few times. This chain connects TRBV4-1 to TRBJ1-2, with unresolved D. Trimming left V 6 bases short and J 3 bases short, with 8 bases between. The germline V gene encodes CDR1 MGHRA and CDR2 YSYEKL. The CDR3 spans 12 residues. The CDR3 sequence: CASSHPHYGYTF. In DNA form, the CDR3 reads TGCGCCAGCAGTCATCCCCACTATGGCTACACCTTC.

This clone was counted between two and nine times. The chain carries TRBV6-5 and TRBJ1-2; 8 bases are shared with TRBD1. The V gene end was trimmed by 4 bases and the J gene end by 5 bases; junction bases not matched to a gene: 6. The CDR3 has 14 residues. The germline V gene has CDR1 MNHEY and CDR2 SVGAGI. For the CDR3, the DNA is TGTGCCAGCAGTTTGAGGACAGGGTCGTATGGCTACACCTTC. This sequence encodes CASSLRTGSYGYTF.

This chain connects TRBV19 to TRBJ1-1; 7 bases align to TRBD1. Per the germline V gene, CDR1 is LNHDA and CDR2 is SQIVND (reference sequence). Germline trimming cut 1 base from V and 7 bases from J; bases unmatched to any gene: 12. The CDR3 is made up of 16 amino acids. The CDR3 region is CASSIGLTGTLNEAFF. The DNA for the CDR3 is TGTGCCAGTAGTATAGGGTTGACAGGGACTCTTAATGAAGCTTTCTTT.